The clone carrying this TCR beta chain was counted only a few times. Its specificity is unknown. The CDR3 has 16 amino acids. V lost 0 bases, J lost 0 bases, and 3 bases stayed unmatched. Germline V gives CDR1 MNHEY, CDR2 SVGAGI. The sample is drawn from a study of response to subunit inactivated influenza vaccine. General study results and limits: Seasonal influenza vaccination, on each occasion, was suggested by the authors to recruit few new T cells.

TCRdb reprocessed the RT-PCR reads via MiXCR and lists one record per CDR3 protein. Seen here are about 500,000 distinct CDR3 sequences, 10% to 15% observed once, and the top ten hold less than 15%. The sequence was collected from a man aged 50-60 years who received an inactivated influenza vaccine. The sequenced sample was PBMCs from blood, obtained roughly 46 days after vaccination. The rearrangement joins TRBV6-5 to TRBJ2-7; TRBD2 agrees at 9 bases. In DNA, the CDR3 is TGTGCCAGCAGTTACTCGACTAGCGGACTCTCCTACGAGCAGTACTTC. This translates into CASSYSTSGLSYEQYF.